Below are 21 T cell receptor beta chains sequenced from a single sample in a study of blood T cell repertoires in COVID-19. Only in-frame clones appear in the TCRdb table, and some are missing; sequencing was by immunoSEQ multiplex PCR. The sample lists 110,000 or so clones, 75% to 90% occurring once. Material: peripheral blood. The receptors stem from a woman between 35 and 50 years old with acute or convalescent COVID-19.

The rearrangement links TRBV6-1 to TRBJ1-3; the match to TRBD1 covers 7 bases. Germline loops: CDR1 MNHNS, CDR2 SASEGT. CDR3 length: 15 residues. Trimming removed 3 bases from V and 3 bases from J; junction bases left unmatched: 5. This CDR3 is CASSDQTGIGNTIYF. Written as DNA, the CDR3 is TGTGCCAGCAGTGATCAGACAGGGATTGGAAACACCATATATTTT.

The V and J genes are TRBV14 and TRBJ1-4; possibly TRBD1 for D (5 bases). In germline, CDR1 is SGHDN, CDR2 FVKESK. The CDR3 covers 17 residues. Trimming stripped 0 bases from V and 8 bases from J, with 19 bases between. The CDR3 region has the DNA TGTGCCAGCAGCCAAGAGGAACAGGAGGGGACGGGGGAAAAACTGTTTTTT. Translated, it gives CASSQEEQEGTGEKLFF.

The chain couples TRBV9 to TRBJ1-2; unclear D gene. The CDR3 length is 15 residues. Deletions cut 0 bases from V and 8 bases from J, with 17 bases between. Looked up from germline, CDR1 is SGDLS and CDR2 is YYNGEE. The CDR3 DNA reads TGTGCCAGCAGCGTAGCTCCTACACCTAACGGGGGCTACACCTTC. Translated: CASSVAPTPNGGYTF.

The rearrangement links TRBV6-5 to TRBJ1-1, with 9 bases fitting TRBD1. CDR3 size: 13 residues. Trimming cost V 8 bases and J 5 bases; bases outside gene matches: 6. Germline V gene lookup returns CDR1 MNHEY and CDR2 SVGAGI. The CDR3 sequence: CASYRGPSTEAFF. The CDR3, as DNA: TGTGCCAGCTACAGGGGGCCATCGACTGAAGCTTTCTTT.

The chain recombines TRBV7-9 with TRBJ2-5; possibly TRBD2 for D (6 bases). This CDR3 comprises 14 residues. Trimming pared 8 bases from V and 2 bases from J, leaving 15 bases between. In germline, CDR1 is SEHNR, CDR2 FQNEAQ (reference sequence). CDR3 protein: CASGTPRGQETQYF. In nucleotides, the CDR3 is TGTGCCAGCGGTACCCCCCGGGGGCAAGAGACCCAGTACTTC.

The V and J genes are TRBV6-5 and TRBJ1-1; D is unresolved. The CDR3 covers 13 residues. The germline V and J ends were trimmed by 4 bases and 5 bases, with 11 bases remaining between them. CDR1 is MNHEY, CDR2 SVGAGI, per germline. CDR3 bases: TGTGCCAGCAGTTTCCTCACCAGAACTGAAGCTTTCTTT. Its translation is CASSFLTRTEAFF.

The chain couples TRBV10-3 to TRBJ1-1; 7 bases are a match to TRBD1. Trimming at V came to 6 bases and at J to 9 bases, leaving 10 bases not matched to a gene. Germline lookup yields CDR1 ENHRY and CDR2 SYGVKD. CDR3 size: 13 residues. CDR3 sequence reads: CAISLGQDGKAFF. For the CDR3, the DNA is TGTGCCATCAGCCTCGGACAGGACGGGAAAGCTTTCTTT.

The CDR3 nucleotides read TGTGCCAGCAGTTTGGGCAGCCTCTATGGCTACACCTTC. As protein: CASSLGSLYGYTF. The chain carries TRBV27 and TRBJ1-2, with D unresolved. The germline gives CDR1 MNHEY, CDR2 SMNVEV (reference sequence). This CDR3 is built from 13 residues. Deletions cut 3 bases from V and 4 bases from J, with 9 bases between.

This chain uses TRBV18 with TRBJ1-6; TRBD1 might be the D (5 bases). Between the trimmed V and J ends, which lost 2 bases and 5 bases, there was a span of 10 bases. There are 15 residues in the CDR3. CDR1 KGHSH and CDR2 LQKENI come from the germline V gene. CDR3 region: CASSPSYRNNSPLHF. DNA of the CDR3: TGTGCCAGCTCACCAAGTTACAGGAATAATTCACCCCTCCACTTT.

This clone was counted between two and nine times. This chain joins TRBV7-9 and TRBJ2-7, with 7 bases that match TRBD1. Germline V gene sequence: CDR1 SEHNR, CDR2 FQNEAQ (reference sequence). The CDR3 totals 16 residues. With 1 base clipped from V and 0 bases from J, the junction kept 6 bases outside the gene matches. The CDR3 DNA reads TGTGCCAGCAGCTTAGGGTACACAGGGGACTCCTACGAGCAGTACTTC. Translated, it gives CASSLGYTGDSYEQYF.

The CDR3: CASSPGKGYQPQHF. As DNA, the CDR3 is TGTGCCAGCAGTCCGGGCAAGGGGTATCAGCCCCAGCATTTT. This chain connects TRBV7-9 to TRBJ1-5, with a tentative D call TRBD1 (5 bases). The germline CDR1 and CDR2 sequences are SEHNR and FQNEAQ (reference sequence). The CDR3 is made up of 14 amino acids. The ends were cut back, 6 bases at V and 5 bases at J, with 14 bases in the middle. The variable domain in full, with the rest retrieved from reference TRBV7-9 and TRBJ1-5, is DTGVSQNPRHKITKRGQNVTFRCDPISEHNRLYWYRQTLGQGPEFLTYFQNEAQLEKSRLLSDRFSAERPKGSFSTLEIQRTEQGDSAMYLCASSPGKGYQPQHFGDGTRLSIL.

V usage is TRBV20-1 and J usage is TRBJ2-3; no clear D gene. CDR1 is DFQATT and CDR2 is SNEGSKA in the germline V gene (reference sequence). The CDR3 is made up of 13 amino acids. Trimming took 3 bases from V and 3 from J, leaving 10 bases between them. CDR3 sequence reads: CSASYGVTDTQYF. CDR3 sequence (DNA): TGCAGTGCTAGTTACGGAGTAACAGATACGCAGTATTTT.

The V and J genes are TRBV7-9 and TRBJ1-5; no clear D gene. Trimming cost V 10 bases and J 2 bases, with 15 bases left between them. The germline V gene encodes CDR1 SEHNR and CDR2 FQNEAQ (reference sequence). The CDR3 spans 14 residues. The CDR3 sequence: CATGLWGGNQPQHF. The CDR3 bases are TGTGCCACCGGGCTTTGGGGAGGCAATCAGCCCCAGCATTTT. The full variable domain, its missing parts supplied by reference TRBV7-9 and TRBJ1-5, is DTGVSQNPRHKITKRGQNVTFRCDPISEHNRLYWYRQTLGQGPEFLTYFQNEAQLEKSRLLSDRFSAERPKGSFSTLEIQRTEQGDSAMYLCATGLWGGNQPQHFGDGTRLSIL.

The V call is TRBV5-5, the J call TRBJ1-5; 7 bases agree with TRBD1. The CDR3 is 14 amino acids. The germline CDR1 and CDR2 sequences are SGHKS and YYEKEE (reference sequence). The J segment lost 5 bases and the V segment lost 4 bases, leaving 6 bases of the junction unmatched. The CDR3: CASSRDRADQPQHF. The CDR3 nucleotides are TGTGCCAGCAGCCGAGACAGGGCCGATCAGCCCCAGCATTTT.

The J gene is TRBJ1-1, the V gene TRBV9; D not certain. CDR1 and CDR2 from the germline V gene are SGDLS and YYNGEE. V lost 1 base to trimming and J lost 1 base, with 8 bases between them. This CDR3 region has 14 residues. The CDR3 is CASSVSGSNTEAFF. CDR3 DNA sequence: TGTGCCAGCAGCGTATCGGGATCGAACACTGAAGCTTTCTTT.

The J gene is TRBJ1-6, the V gene TRBV2; 7 bases align to TRBD1. Germline values: CDR1 SNHLY, CDR2 FYNNEI. V gave up 7 bases and J gave up 10 bases; unmatched junction bases: 13. There are 15 residues in the CDR3. CDR3 region: CASTPLGQGDSPLHF. For the CDR3, the DNA is TGTGCCAGCACCCCCCTAGGGCAGGGGGACTCACCCCTCCACTTT.

This chain connects TRBV7-9 to TRBJ1-2; 10 nucleotides line up with TRBD1. This CDR3 region has 16 residues. CDR1 is SEHNR and CDR2 is FQNEAQ in the germline V gene (reference sequence). V was pared by 3 bases and J by 7 bases, with 11 bases of the junction left unmatched. The CDR3 region has the DNA TGTGCCAGCAGCTTCCCGGGCGGGACAGGGGTACCTGGCTACACCTTC. Protein sequence: CASSFPGGTGVPGYTF.

The V and J genes are TRBV7-9 and TRBJ2-1, with D perhaps matching TRBD2 (6 bases). This CDR3 has 14 residues. Trimming took 1 base from V and 9 from J, leaving 13 bases between them. CDR1 is SEHNR, CDR2 FQNEAQ, per germline (reference sequence). The CDR3 is CASSLGQAGPEQFF. CDR3 in DNA: TGTGCCAGCAGCTTAGGCCAGGCGGGGCCTGAGCAGTTCTTC.

This clone was detected once. The chain couples TRBV5-1 to TRBJ1-2; 9 nucleotides line up with TRBD1. The trim removed 4 bases at V and 4 bases at J, leaving 8 bases unmatched. The CDR3 runs to 15 residues. CDR1 and CDR2 (germline): SGHRS, YFSETQ. CDR3 loop: CASSQSTGGGYGYTF. CDR3 DNA: TGCGCCAGCAGCCAGTCGACAGGGGGTGGCTATGGCTACACCTTC.

This clone was found once. This chain joins TRBV19 and TRBJ1-1; 10 bases map to TRBD1. The germline V gene encodes CDR1 LNHDA and CDR2 SQIVND (reference sequence). V shed 3 bases and J 5 bases; nucleotides not matched to a gene: 6. The CDR3 covers 15 residues. The CDR3 protein is CASSIPGQGRTEAFF. The CDR3 DNA sequence: TGTGCCAGTAGTATTCCGGGACAGGGGAGAACTGAAGCTTTCTTT.

The chain carries TRBV5-4 and TRBJ2-1, with 8 positions matching TRBD1. Trimming at V came to 8 bases and at J to 8 bases, leaving 12 bases not matched to a gene. This CDR3 has 14 amino acids. Germline CDR1 is SGHNT and CDR2 is YYREEE (reference sequence). The chain's CDR3 is CASSRGQGADEQFF. The CDR3 nucleotides are TGTGCCAGTTCCCGTGGGCAGGGGGCGGATGAGCAGTTCTTC.